This T cell receptor (beta chain) was sequenced in a study of blood T cells in healthy people across ages. A J-beta primer mix and a sample-barcoded 5' primer were used in a second PCR of roughly 7 to 12 cycles. TCRdb recomputed calls from the 5' RACE reads with MiXCR, one row per CDR3 protein. Here the sample spans 700,000 or so distinct CDR3 sequences, 22% being singletons. The CDR3 contains 15 residues. Per the germline V gene, CDR1 is SGHDT and CDR2 is YYEEEE. Trimming cost V 3 bases and J 6 bases, with 16 bases left between them. This clonotype was observed a few times. Sequencing was carried out using blood. The receptor was derived from a man between 65 and 85 years old in good health. The V gene is TRBV5-6, the J gene TRBJ1-5; perhaps TRBD1 as D (5 bases). CDR3 in DNA: TGTGCCAGCAGCTGGTGGAACAGGTTCCCTCAGCCCCAGCATTTT. Protein product: CASSWWNRFPQPQHF.